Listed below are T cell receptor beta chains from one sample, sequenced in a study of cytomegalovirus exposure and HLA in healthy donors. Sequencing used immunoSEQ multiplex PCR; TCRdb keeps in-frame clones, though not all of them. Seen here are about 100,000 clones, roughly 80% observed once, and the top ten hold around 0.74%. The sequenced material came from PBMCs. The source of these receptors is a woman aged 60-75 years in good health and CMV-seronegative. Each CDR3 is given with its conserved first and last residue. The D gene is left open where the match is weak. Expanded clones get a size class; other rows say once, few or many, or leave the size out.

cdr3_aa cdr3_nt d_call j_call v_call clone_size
CASSYGGLTQYF TGTGCCAGCAGTTACGGGGGGTTGACGCAGTATTTT - TRBJ2-3 TRBV6-6 -
CAITDTGTGESGYTF TGTGCCATCACCGATACCGGGACAGGGGAGAGTGGCTACACCTTC TRBD1 TRBJ1-2 TRBV10-3 -
CASSLGGQETQYF TGTGCCAGCAGCTTAGGAGGGCAAGAGACCCAGTACTTC - TRBJ2-5 TRBV7-2 -
CASSPSYGYTF TGTGCCAGCAGCCCTTCCTATGGCTACACCTTC - TRBJ1-2 TRBV5-8 -
CASSRSGTDSYGYTF TGTGCCAGCAGCAGGTCCGGGACTGACTCCTATGGCTACACCTTC - TRBJ1-2 TRBV7-2 once
CASSELGLQETQYF TGTGCCAGCAGTGAACTGGGACTGCAAGAGACCCAGTACTTC - TRBJ2-5 TRBV25-1 -
CASSLSGDSYNEQFF TGCGCCAGCAGCCTCAGCGGGGACTCCTACAATGAGCAGTTCTTC TRBD2 TRBJ2-1 TRBV5-1 -
CASSRSGGHNEQFF TGTGCCAGCAGTCGCAGCGGGGGCCACAATGAGCAGTTCTTC TRBD2 TRBJ2-1 TRBV27 -
CASSHRDSPNYGYTF TGTGCCAGCAGCCACCGGGACAGCCCTAACTATGGCTACACCTTC TRBD1 TRBJ1-2 TRBV4-2 -
CASSRRDRGLTGELFF TGTGCCAGCAGCCGCCGGGACAGGGGTCTCACCGGGGAGCTGTTTTTT TRBD1 TRBJ2-2 TRBV11-3 once
CASRSPGQGRRYTEAFF TGCGCCAGCAGGTCCCCGGGACAGGGGCGCCGATACACTGAAGCTTTCTTT TRBD1 TRBJ1-1 TRBV4-1 -
CSVSRGRDEKLFF TGCAGCGTTTCCAGGGGGCGCGATGAAAAACTGTTTTTT TRBD1 TRBJ1-4 TRBV29-1 -
CASSHLQGFMAEAFF TGCGCCAGCAGCCACCTTCAGGGGTTTATGGCTGAAGCTTTCTTT - TRBJ1-1 TRBV4-3 -
CASSLNLGQSSYEQYF TGTGCCAGCAGCTTAAATTTGGGACAGAGCTCCTACGAGCAGTACTTC TRBD1 TRBJ2-7 TRBV7-9 -
CASSLAGGQETQYF TGTGCCAGCAGCTTAGCGGGGGGGCAGGAGACCCAGTACTTC TRBD2 TRBJ2-5 TRBV11-2 -
CASSVDARRGLGNTIYF TGTGCCAGCAGCGTAGACGCTAGGAGGGGGCTGGGAAACACCATATATTTT TRBD1 TRBJ1-3 TRBV9 -
CASRERQGKGYTF TGTGCCAGTAGAGAGCGACAGGGAAAAGGCTACACCTTC TRBD1 TRBJ1-2 TRBV19 -
CASSPTTSQETQYF TGTGCCAGCTCACCAACGACAAGCCAAGAGACCCAGTACTTC - TRBJ2-5 TRBV18 once
CASSLAGYTQYF TGTGCCAGCTCCTTAGCGGGATATACGCAGTATTTT TRBD2 TRBJ2-3 TRBV6-6 -
CASSEYEGGGQFF TGTGCCAGCAGTGAATATGAAGGGGGTGGGCAGTTCTTC - TRBJ2-1 TRBV25-1 -
CASSDSRGQPQHF TGTGCCAGCAGTGATTCCAGGGGACAGCCCCAGCATTTT - TRBJ1-5 TRBV2 -
CASSVDRTSRFNEQYF TGTGCCAGCAGCGTAGATAGGACTAGTCGGTTTAACGAGCAGTACTTC TRBD2 TRBJ2-7 TRBV9 -
CASSLSDYIRGSNEQFF TGTGCCAGCAGTTTATCGGACTATATACGCGGGTCCAATGAGCAGTTCTTC - TRBJ2-1 TRBV28 -